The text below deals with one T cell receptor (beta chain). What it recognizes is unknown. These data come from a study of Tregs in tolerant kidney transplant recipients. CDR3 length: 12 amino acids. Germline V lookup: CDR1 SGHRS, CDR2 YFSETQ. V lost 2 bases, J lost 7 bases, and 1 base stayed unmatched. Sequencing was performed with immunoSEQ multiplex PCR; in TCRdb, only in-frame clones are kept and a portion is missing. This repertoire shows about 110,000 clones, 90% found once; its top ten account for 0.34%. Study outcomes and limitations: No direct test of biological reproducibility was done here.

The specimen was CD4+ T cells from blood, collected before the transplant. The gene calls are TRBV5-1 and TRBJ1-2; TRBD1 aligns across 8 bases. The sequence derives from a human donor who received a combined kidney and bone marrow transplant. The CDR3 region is CASSFDRGGYTF. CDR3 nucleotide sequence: TGCGCCAGCAGCTTCGACAGGGGTGGCTACACCTTC. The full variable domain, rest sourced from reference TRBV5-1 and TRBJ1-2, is KAGVTQTPRYLIKTRGQQVTLSCSPISGHRSVSWYQQTPGQGLQFLFEYFSETQRNKGNFPGRFSGRQFSNSRSEMNVSTLELGDSALYLCASSFDRGGYTFGSGTRLTVV.